This T cell receptor (beta chain) emerged from a study of cytomegalovirus exposure and HLA in healthy donors. Of note for this clone: Its specificity is unknown.

The study ran its PCR with 60 Vbeta and 13 Jbeta primers. Using immunoSEQ multiplex PCR, the repertoire was profiled, and TCRdb retains in-frame clones only, with some absent. The sample lists fewer than 300,000 clones, 80% seen once, with roughly 0.3% in the top ten. Overall study results and limits: The likely origin of a cluster of highly shared sequence variants was a sequencing artifact. Some V segments could not be told apart, so they were left out, TRBV6-2 and TRBV6-3 among them.

This CDR3 has 13 residues. The V gene's germline CDR1 is LNHNV and CDR2 YYDKDF (reference sequence). V lost 4 bases, J lost 8 bases, and 11 bases lay in between. This chain joins TRBV15 and TRBJ1-4, with D possibly being TRBD1 (5 bases). The TCR was taken from a girl aged 2 to 10 in good health and CMV-seronegative. The source material was PBMCs. The CDR3 loop reads CATSNRQREKLFF. CDR3 bases: TGTGCCACCAGCAACCGACAGAGGGAAAAACTGTTTTTT.